This T cell receptor beta chain came from a study of vaccination and CD4 T cells after COVID-19. Across the study: The post-COVID samples were taken a median around 93 days after diagnosis, anywhere from 35 to 161. The authors exposed cells to overlapping spike peptides derived from SARS-CoV-2, HCoV-NL63, HCoV-OC43 and HCoV-229E.

The Oncomine TCR Beta short-read assay sequenced DNA from cultured CD4+ T cells. TCRdb independently ran MiXCR on the PCR reads; one entry per CDR3 protein. Of about 21,000 distinct CDR3 sequences listed, around 53% were seen once; the top ten hold around 17%. As regards this clonotype: The antigen is not known.

Treatment noted: roughly ten-day PBMC culture with coronavirus spike peptide pools or control peptides (ViraFEST assay). V lost 0 bases, J lost 7 bases, and 5 bases stayed unmatched. The CDR3 spans 14 residues. Germline CDR1 is SEHNR and CDR2 is FQNEAQ (reference sequence). This TCR derives from a human donor who had recovered from COVID-19. The chain couples TRBV7-9 to TRBJ1-1; 7 positions match TRBD1. The sequencing sample was made of CD4+ T cells from blood, cultured in vitro. CDR3 residues: CASSLAQGVGEAFF. The CDR3 DNA follows: TGTGCCAGCAGCTTAGCTCAGGGGGTCGGTGAAGCTTTCTTT.